The TCR beta chain described here comes from a study of CD8 T cells in Susac syndrome. Study results and limitations: CD8+ clones in Susac expanded most in TEMRA cells and active patients.

CDR1 is LGHDT, CDR2 YNNKEL, per germline (reference sequence). The CDR3 is 17 residues long. The V end was cut by 2 bases, the J end by 3 bases, with 19 bases between. Details on this clonotype: The antigen is not known.

Reverse transcription of roughly 0.5 to 1 ug RNA was carried out with random hexamers. TCRdb itself ran the immunoSEQ multiplex PCR reads through MiXCR, one entry per CDR3 protein. This sample has 120,000 or so distinct CDR3 sequences; roughly 94% occur once, and the top ten carry about 0.27%. The sequenced sample consisted of CD8+ T cells from PBMCs. This receptor was identified in a human donor with Susac syndrome. The chain links TRBV3-1 to TRBJ1-2; maybe TRBD1 (5 bases). CDR3 amino acids: CASSQLFRDGQDYGYTF. The CDR3 region has the DNA TGTGCCAGCAGCCAACTCTTCCGGGACGGCCAGGACTATGGCTACACCTTC.